The entry that follows covers one T cell receptor (beta chain) sequence. Measured with immunoSEQ multiplex PCR; TCRdb has only the in-frame clones, and not every one. Of 160,000 or so clones in the sample, roughly 84% are singletons; the top ten hold approximately 1.1%. This specimen belongs to a study of blood T cell repertoires in COVID-19. The receptor comes from a man aged 35 to 55 with acute or convalescent COVID-19. Material for sequencing was peripheral blood.

In DNA form, the CDR3 reads TGTGCCAGCAGCCTATGGGACAGACACACCGGGGAGCTGTTTTTT. It codes for CASSLWDRHTGELFF. The chain combines TRBV3-1 (or the pseudogene TRBV3-2) with TRBJ2-2; 7 bases are a match to TRBD1. Unmatched junction bases numbered 5, after V lost 4 bases and J lost 3 bases. The CDR3 consists of 15 residues. Germline assignment: CDR1 LGHDT and CDR2 YNNKEL (reference sequence).